These 23 T cell receptor beta chains came from one sample sequenced in a study of shared clonotypes between healthy human individuals. Sequencing was performed with immunoSEQ multiplex PCR; in TCRdb, only in-frame clones are kept and a portion is missing. Of about 2 million clones in the sample, less than 95% were seen once. Cells designated naive CD8 were CD45RO-negative and were positively selected for CCR7, with terminally differentiated effector memory CD45RA+ cells excluded. The source material was naive CD8+ T cells sorted from blood. The source of these receptors is a man between 18 and 35 years old in good health.

This clone was found once. This chain uses TRBV6-5 with TRBJ2-3; D possibly matches TRBD1 or TRBD2 (5 bases each). The germline CDR1 and CDR2 sequences are MNHEY and SVGAGI. Deletions cut 4 bases from V and 8 bases from J, with 13 bases between. CDR3 size: 13 residues. CDR3 in DNA: TGTGCCAGCAGTTTCGGGACGCAGGCTACGCAGTATTTT. It yields the protein CASSFGTQATQYF.

V usage is TRBV30 and J usage is TRBJ2-5; D may match TRBD1 or TRBD2 (5 bases each). V gave up 0 bases and J gave up 2 bases, with 13 bases separating them. Germline CDR1 is GTSNPN and CDR2 is SVGIG (reference sequence). This CDR3 is 15 amino acids long. The CDR3 region is CAWSVEGFSQETQYF. DNA for the CDR3: TGTGCCTGGAGTGTAGAGGGGTTTTCTCAAGAGACCCAGTACTTC.

J is TRBJ1-3 and V is TRBV6-1; a weak D match, TRBD1 (5 bases). Germline CDR1 MNHNS, CDR2 SASEGT. This CDR3 is 17 amino acids long. Trimming took 2 bases from V and 2 from J, leaving 16 bases between them. The CDR3: CASSERRGSGPGNTIYF. Written as DNA, the CDR3 is TGTGCCAGCAGTGAAAGGAGGGGCTCGGGACCTGGAAACACCATATATTTT.

The chain couples TRBV12-5 to TRBJ1-2; D is possibly TRBD1 (6 bases). The CDR3 covers 14 residues. Germline lookup yields CDR1 LGHNT and CDR2 FRNRAP. V was clipped by 6 bases and J by 0 bases, with 11 bases between them. This CDR3 is CASGRGGTNYGYTF. The CDR3, as DNA: TGTGCTAGTGGACGAGGGGGGACTAACTATGGCTACACCTTC. Filled out from reference TRBV12-5 and TRBJ1-2, the complete variable domain reads DARVTQTPRHKVTEMGQEVTMRCQPILGHNTVFWYRQTMMQGLELLAYFRNRAPLDDSGMPKDRFSAEMPDATLATLKIQPSEPRDSAVYFCASGRGGTNYGYTFGSGTRLTVV.

This chain links TRBV5-1 with TRBJ2-3, with D perhaps assigned TRBD1 or TRBD2 (5 bases each). Germline CDR1 is SGHRS and CDR2 is YFSETQ. CDR3 length equals 17 residues. The V end lost 2 bases, the J end lost 5 bases, and 21 bases lay between the germline ends. The CDR3 loop reads CASSLTDRGLDRDTQYF. In DNA, the CDR3 is TGCGCCAGCAGCTTAACCGACCGGGGCCTTGACCGAGATACGCAGTATTTT.

The chain combines TRBV27 with TRBJ2-2; 7 bases match TRBD2. The CDR3 is made up of 19 amino acids. The germline CDR1 and CDR2 sequences are MNHEY and SMNVEV (reference sequence). V lost 5 bases and J lost 4; bases outside the gene matches: 19. CDR3 DNA sequence: TGTGCCAGCAGTCCCCGTCCTCGGGGACTAACAGCTGGCACCGGGGAGCTGTTTTTT. Protein product: CASSPRPRGLTAGTGELFF.

Note on this clone: The sample has other DNA sequences that encode this CDR3 too. The rearrangement links TRBV29-1 to TRBJ1-2; 10 bases map to TRBD1. Trimming at V came to 6 bases and at J to 4 bases, leaving 5 bases not matched to a gene. The germline CDR1 and CDR2 sequences are SQVTM and ANQGSEA. The CDR3 contains 13 residues. The CDR3 DNA reads TGCAGCGTACGGACAGGGGGGACCTATGGCTACACCTTC. Translation gives CSVRTGGTYGYTF.

The CDR3 region is CASSSPGGGSEAFF. DNA of the CDR3: TGTGCCAGCAGTTCCCCCGGTGGGGGCTCTGAAGCTTTCTTT. The V gene is TRBV27, the J gene TRBJ1-1; tentatively, D is TRBD1 (6 bases). Germline loops: CDR1 MNHEY, CDR2 SMNVEV (reference sequence). V lost 4 bases and J lost 6, with 15 bases in between. The CDR3 has 14 residues.

V usage is TRBV19 and J usage is TRBJ1-2, with 7 nucleotides matching TRBD1. The germline gives CDR1 LNHDA, CDR2 SQIVND (reference sequence). CDR3 size: 15 residues. V trimming: 5 bases; J trimming: 2 bases; junction bases outside the gene matches: 8. The CDR3 sequence: CASSPSRDSNYGYTF. The CDR3 DNA sequence: TGTGCCAGTAGTCCGTCCCGGGACAGCAACTATGGCTACACCTTC. Full variable domain (remainder filled in from reference TRBV19 and TRBJ1-2): DGGITQSPKYLFRKEGQNVTLSCEQNLNHDAMYWYRQDPGQGLRLIYYSQIVNDFQKGDIAEGYSVSREKKESFPLTVTSAQKNPTAFYLCASSPSRDSNYGYTFGSGTRLTVV.

The rearrangement uses TRBV7-9 and TRBJ2-7; TRBD1 matches at 8 bases. The ends lost 5 bases at V and 7 bases at J; junction bases unmatched: 7. Germline values: CDR1 SEHNR, CDR2 FQNEAQ (reference sequence). CDR3 length: 13 residues. CDR3 nucleotides: TGTGCCAGCAGCCTTGGGACAGGAGAGGAGCAGTACTTC. Residues: CASSLGTGEEQYF.

V and J are TRBV4-1 and TRBJ2-7, with unresolved D. The CDR3 is made up of 15 amino acids. V was clipped by 4 bases and J by 2 bases, with 15 bases between them. The germline V gene encodes CDR1 MGHRA and CDR2 YSYEKL. CDR3: CASSPEKERPYEQYF. Here the CDR3 DNA reads TGCGCCAGCAGCCCAGAGAAGGAGCGCCCCTACGAGCAGTACTTC.

The V call is TRBV27, the J call TRBJ1-4, with D possibly matching TRBD1 (5 bases). The germline V and J ends were trimmed by 5 bases and 0 bases, with 13 bases remaining between them. The CDR3 is made up of 16 amino acids. Germline V gives CDR1 MNHEY, CDR2 SMNVEV (reference sequence). DNA for the CDR3: TGTGCCAGCAGTCCCGCTTTCAGGGCAACTAATGAAAAACTGTTTTTT. This translates into CASSPAFRATNEKLFF.

This chain joins TRBV29-1 and TRBJ2-7; tentative D call: TRBD1 (6 bases). This CDR3 is 11 amino acids long. Germline V CDR1 and CDR2: SQVTM, ANQGSEA. The germline V and J ends were trimmed by 7 bases and 3 bases, with 10 bases remaining between them. The CDR3 DNA reads TGCAGCGCCGGACAGAACTACGAGCAGTACTTC. It is translated as CSAGQNYEQYF.

The chain employs TRBV4-3 and TRBJ2-7; 7 bases fit TRBD1. Germline V gives CDR1 LGHNA, CDR2 YSLEER. V lost 2 bases to trimming and J lost 3 bases; unmatched junction nucleotides: 7. The CDR3 is 15 amino acids. CDR3 in amino acids: CASSQSRDSYYEQYF. The CDR3 DNA is TGCGCCAGCAGCCAAAGCCGGGACAGCTACTACGAGCAGTACTTC.

The chain recombines TRBV6-1 with TRBJ1-1; TRBD1 agrees at 7 bases. This CDR3 contains 13 residues. V was pared by 7 bases and J by 6 bases, with 8 bases of the junction left unmatched. CDR1 MNHNS and CDR2 SASEGT come from the germline V gene. The CDR3 is CASTRTGFSEAFF. CDR3 coding DNA: TGTGCCAGCACTCGGACAGGTTTCTCTGAAGCTTTCTTT.

The chain couples TRBV6-9 to TRBJ2-7; 10 bases fit TRBD1. The germline CDR1 and CDR2 sequences are MNHGY and SVAAGI. This CDR3 is built from 15 residues. V shed 7 bases and J 4 bases; nucleotides not matched to a gene: 10. DNA for the CDR3: TGTGCCAGCATCCCCCCGGGACAGGGGTTTTACGAGCAGTACTTC. Encoded protein: CASIPPGQGFYEQYF.

The chain couples TRBV25-1 to TRBJ1-1; the match to TRBD1 covers 9 bases. The germline V gene encodes CDR1 MGHDK and CDR2 SYGVNS. The CDR3 is 12 residues long. Trimming removed 6 bases from V and 7 bases from J; junction bases left unmatched: 3. CDR3: CASRQGADEAFF. For the CDR3, the DNA is TGTGCCAGCAGACAGGGGGCAGATGAAGCTTTCTTT.

V gene TRBV28 combines with J gene TRBJ2-7; D is ambiguous. The CDR3 is made up of 14 amino acids. Trimming left V 3 bases short and J 1 base short, with 10 bases between. Germline loops: CDR1 MDHEN, CDR2 SYDVKM. This CDR3 is CASSLVAESYEQYF. CDR3 bases: TGTGCCAGCAGTTTGGTGGCTGAATCCTACGAGCAGTACTTC.

The chain couples TRBV5-4 to TRBJ2-2; D not resolved. V shed 3 bases and J shed 6 bases, with 6 bases lying between them. The CDR3 consists of 12 residues. Germline V lookup: CDR1 SGHNT, CDR2 YYREEE (reference sequence). CDR3 DNA sequence: TGTGCCAGCAGCTCGGTATCCGGGGAGCTGTTTTTT. Its translation is CASSSVSGELFF. The variable domain in full, with the rest retrieved from reference TRBV5-4 and TRBJ2-2, is ETGVTQSPTHLIKTRGQQVTLRCSSQSGHNTVSWYQQALGQGPQFIFQYYREEENGRGNFPPRFSGLQFPNYSSELNVNALELDDSALYLCASSSVSGELFFGEGSRLTVL.

This clone was observed a handful of times. J is TRBJ1-1 and V is TRBV9; D is unclear. The CDR3 runs to 14 residues. Germline V CDR1 and CDR2: SGDLS, YYNGEE. Between the trimmed V and J ends, which lost 0 bases and 0 bases, there was a span of 6 bases. CDR3 region: CASSVDSVNTEAFF. In DNA, the CDR3 is TGTGCCAGCAGCGTAGACAGCGTGAACACTGAAGCTTTCTTT.

J is TRBJ2-4 and V is TRBV12-1; the D call of TRBD1 is as the table states it, not checked on the DNA. TRBV12-1 is an annotated pseudogene. The CDR3 runs to 15 residues. The CDR3, as DNA: TGTGCCAGCAGCTTTTACCGGACAGTAAAAAACATTCAGTACTTC. Translated: CASSFYRTVKNIQYF.

This chain links TRBV6-6 with TRBJ1-1; D is ambiguous. V lost 5 bases to trimming and J lost 4 bases, with 14 bases between them. This CDR3 has 14 amino acids. The germline gives CDR1 MNHNY, CDR2 SVGAGI (reference sequence). The CDR3 protein is CASSQVLSGTEAFF. The CDR3 region has the DNA TGTGCCAGCAGTCAAGTTCTATCGGGCACTGAAGCTTTCTTT.

Remarks on this clone: Other DNA sequences within the sample encode an identical CDR3. The V and J genes are TRBV5-1 and TRBJ2-1; D unclear. The germline V gene has CDR1 SGHRS and CDR2 YFSETQ. This CDR3 has 12 residues. Trimming removed 4 bases at V and 7 bases at J, with 9 bases between. For the CDR3, the DNA is TGCGCCAGCAGCCCGGGTGGGAATGAGCAGTTCTTC. Protein sequence: CASSPGGNEQFF. Full variable domain (remainder filled in from reference TRBV5-1 and TRBJ2-1): KAGVTQTPRYLIKTRGQQVTLSCSPISGHRSVSWYQQTPGQGLQFLFEYFSETQRNKGNFPGRFSGRQFSNSRSEMNVSTLELGDSALYLCASSPGGNEQFFGPGTRLTVL.